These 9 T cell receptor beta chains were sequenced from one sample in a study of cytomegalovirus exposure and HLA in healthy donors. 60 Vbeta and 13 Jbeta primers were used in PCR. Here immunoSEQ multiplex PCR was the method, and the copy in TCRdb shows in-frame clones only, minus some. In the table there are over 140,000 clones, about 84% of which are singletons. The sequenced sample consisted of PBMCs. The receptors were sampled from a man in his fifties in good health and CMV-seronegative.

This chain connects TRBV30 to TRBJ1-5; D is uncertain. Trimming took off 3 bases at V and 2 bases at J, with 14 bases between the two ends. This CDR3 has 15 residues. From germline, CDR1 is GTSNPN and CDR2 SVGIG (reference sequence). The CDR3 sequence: CAWRASSSGNQPQHF. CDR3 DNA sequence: TGTGCCTGGAGGGCGAGCAGCAGCGGCAATCAGCCCCAGCATTTT.

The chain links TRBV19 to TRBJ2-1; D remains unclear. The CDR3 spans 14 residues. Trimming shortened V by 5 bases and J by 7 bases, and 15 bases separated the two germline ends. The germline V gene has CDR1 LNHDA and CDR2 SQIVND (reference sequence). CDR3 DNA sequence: TGTGCCAGTAGTTGGGCCAGGTCCCGAAATGAGCAGTTCTTC. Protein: CASSWARSRNEQFF.

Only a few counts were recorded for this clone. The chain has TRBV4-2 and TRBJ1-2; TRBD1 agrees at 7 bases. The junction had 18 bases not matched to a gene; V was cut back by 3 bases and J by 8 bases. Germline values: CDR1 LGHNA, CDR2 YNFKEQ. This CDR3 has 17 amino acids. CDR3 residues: CASSQDPTDGTDRGYTF. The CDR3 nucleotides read TGTGCCAGCAGCCAGGACCCTACTGACGGGACAGACCGGGGCTACACCTTC.

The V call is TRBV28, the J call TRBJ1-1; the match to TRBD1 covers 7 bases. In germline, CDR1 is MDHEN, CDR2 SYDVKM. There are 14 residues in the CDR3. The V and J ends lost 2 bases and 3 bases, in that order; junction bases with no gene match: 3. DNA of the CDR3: TGTGCCAGCAGTTTAAACCAGGGGGACACTGAAGCTTTCTTT. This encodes CASSLNQGDTEAFF.

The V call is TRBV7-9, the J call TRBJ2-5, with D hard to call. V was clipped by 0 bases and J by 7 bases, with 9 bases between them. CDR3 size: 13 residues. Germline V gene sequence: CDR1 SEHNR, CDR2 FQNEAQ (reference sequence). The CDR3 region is CASSLALHPTQYF. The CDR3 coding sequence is TGTGCCAGCAGCTTAGCTTTACATCCGACCCAGTACTTC.

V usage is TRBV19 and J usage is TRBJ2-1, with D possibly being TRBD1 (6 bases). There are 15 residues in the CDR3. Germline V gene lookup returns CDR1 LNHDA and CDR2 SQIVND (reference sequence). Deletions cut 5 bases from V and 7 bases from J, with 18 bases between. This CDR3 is CASSGRNQGRNEQFF. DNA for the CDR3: TGTGCCAGTAGTGGTCGAAACCAGGGGCGGAATGAGCAGTTCTTC.

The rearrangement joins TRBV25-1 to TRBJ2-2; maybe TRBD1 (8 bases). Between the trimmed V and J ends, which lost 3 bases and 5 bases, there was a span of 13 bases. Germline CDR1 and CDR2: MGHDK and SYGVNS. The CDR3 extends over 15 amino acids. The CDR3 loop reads CASSDRGRGTGELFF. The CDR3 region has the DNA TGTGCCAGCAGTGACAGGGGGCGGGGGACCGGGGAGCTGTTTTTT.

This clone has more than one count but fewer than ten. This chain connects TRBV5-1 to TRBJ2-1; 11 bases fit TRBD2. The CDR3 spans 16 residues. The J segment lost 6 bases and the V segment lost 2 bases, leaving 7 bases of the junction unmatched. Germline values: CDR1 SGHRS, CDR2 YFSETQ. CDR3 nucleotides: TGCGCCAGCAGCTTTGTTCCTAGCGGGGGGCTCAATGAGCAGTTCTTC. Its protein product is CASSFVPSGGLNEQFF. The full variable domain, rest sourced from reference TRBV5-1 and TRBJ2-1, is KAGVTQTPRYLIKTRGQQVTLSCSPISGHRSVSWYQQTPGQGLQFLFEYFSETQRNKGNFPGRFSGRQFSNSRSEMNVSTLELGDSALYLCASSFVPSGGLNEQFFGPGTRLTVL.

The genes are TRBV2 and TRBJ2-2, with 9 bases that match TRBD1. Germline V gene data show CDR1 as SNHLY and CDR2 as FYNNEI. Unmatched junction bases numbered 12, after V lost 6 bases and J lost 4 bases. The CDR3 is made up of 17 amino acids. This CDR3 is CASSSWDREVRTGELFF. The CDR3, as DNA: TGTGCCAGCAGCAGTTGGGACAGGGAGGTGCGCACCGGGGAGCTGTTTTTT.